The rows below give T cell receptor beta chains drawn from one sample of a study of blood T cell repertoires in COVID-19. Here immunoSEQ multiplex PCR was the method, and the copy in TCRdb shows in-frame clones only, minus some. The repertoire includes a few hundred thousand clones, approximately 83% of them detected once, and roughly 1.9% sits in the top ten. The sequenced sample was peripheral blood. These receptors all come from a young man who had recovered from COVID-19. CDR3s include the opening cysteine and the closing phenylalanine or tryptophan. The order of the fields is clone size, V gene, J gene, D gene, CDR3 protein, CDR3 DNA. A D gene is named only where the DNA matches it firmly. Size is omitted from some rows. Given values are once, few, many or a class for expanded clones.

NA	TRBV27	TRBJ1-2	TRBD1	CASSTYRGGNYGYTF	TGTGCCAGCAGTACCTACAGGGGTGGCAACTATGGCTACACCTTC
NA	TRBV10-3	TRBJ2-3	TRBD2	CAISSGGDTQYF	TGTGCCATCAGCTCGGGGGGAGATACGCAGTATTTT
NA	TRBV7-9	TRBJ2-7	NA	CASSFERRGQNEQYF	TGTGCCAGCAGCTTCGAGCGCAGGGGCCAAAACGAGCAGTACTTC
NA	TRBV7-9	TRBJ2-3	TRBD1	CASSRKGTASTDTQYF	TGTGCCAGCAGCCGGAAAGGGACAGCTAGCACAGATACGCAGTATTTT
NA	TRBV19	TRBJ1-6	TRBD1	CASSLRQGAGPHSPLHF	TGTGCCAGTAGTCTAAGACAGGGTGCCGGACCCCATTCACCCCTCCACTTT
NA	TRBV5-1	TRBJ1-4	TRBD1	CASSPTGQNEKLFF	TGCGCCAGCAGCCCGACAGGGCAAAATGAAAAACTGTTTTTT
NA	TRBV28	TRBJ1-1	TRBD1	CASSSGGYTEAFF	TGTGCCAGCAGTTCAGGGGGGTACACTGAAGCTTTCTTT
NA	TRBV15	TRBJ2-3	NA	CATSRPGDTQYF	TGTGCCACCAGCAGGCCAGGAGATACGCAGTATTTT
once	TRBV5-1	TRBJ1-2	TRBD1	CASRVTGAPLGGYTF	TGCGCCAGCAGAGTGACAGGGGCCCCCTTGGGTGGCTACACCTTC
NA	TRBV11-2	TRBJ2-1	TRBD2	CASSARLAGGPNEQFF	TGTGCCAGCAGCGCCCGACTAGCGGGGGGGCCCAATGAGCAGTTCTTC
NA	TRBV9	TRBJ2-5	TRBD1	CASSRDSKETQYF	TGTGCCAGCAGCAGGGACAGCAAAGAGACCCAGTACTTC
NA	TRBV2	TRBJ1-3	TRBD1	CASSADRVNGNTIYF	TGTGCCAGCAGTGCGGACAGGGTAAACGGAAACACCATATATTTT
NA	TRBV10-2	TRBJ2-1	TRBD2	CASSEMWAGGGYNEQFF	TGCGCCAGCAGTGAGATGTGGGCGGGGGGGGGCTACAATGAGCAGTTCTTC
once	TRBV6-5	TRBJ1-2	TRBD1	CASSQPGQGHGYTF	TGTGCCAGCAGTCAACCGGGACAGGGTCATGGCTACACCTTC
NA	TRBV5-1	TRBJ2-3	NA	CASSLDGASTDTQYF	TGCGCCAGCAGCTTGGACGGAGCTAGCACAGATACGCAGTATTTT
NA	TRBV5-1	TRBJ2-5	NA	CASSLASEPGTQYF	TGCGCCAGCAGCTTGGCAAGCGAACCGGGGACCCAGTACTTC
NA	TRBV7-3	TRBJ1-3	NA	CASRPDSSGNTIYF	TGTGCCAGCAGACCGGACAGCTCTGGAAACACCATATATTTT
NA	TRBV5-1	TRBJ1-1	NA	CASAPGRGTEAFF	TGCGCCAGCGCCCCGGGGAGGGGGACTGAAGCTTTCTTT
NA	TRBV5-5	TRBJ2-2	TRBD2	CASSSTGGRNTGELFF	TGTGCCAGCAGCAGTACCGGCGGGAGGAACACCGGGGAGCTGTTTTTT
NA	TRBV19	TRBJ1-5	NA	CASSIDHGRGGSNQPQHF	TGTGCCAGTAGTATAGATCACGGTAGGGGCGGAAGCAATCAGCCCCAGCATTTT
NA	TRBV19	TRBJ2-1	TRBD2	CASSLLGGGVYNEQFF	TGTGCCAGTAGTCTCTTGGGCGGGGGGGTTTACAATGAGCAGTTCTTC
NA	TRBV28	TRBJ2-1	NA	CASSSPFPSYNEQFF	TGTGCCAGCAGTTCCCCATTCCCATCCTACAATGAGCAGTTCTTC
NA	TRBV29-1	TRBJ1-1	NA	CSGKGQVEAFF	TGCAGCGGAAAGGGGCAGGTTGAAGCTTTCTTT
NA	TRBV14	TRBJ1-6	NA	CASSPNAGSHSPLHF	TGTGCCAGCAGCCCTAACGCAGGGTCCCATTCACCCCTCCACTTT
NA	TRBV18	TRBJ2-7	TRBD1	CASSPGQGGEQYF	TGTGCCAGCTCACCGGGACAGGGCGGCGAGCAGTACTTC
NA	TRBV5-4	TRBJ1-3	NA	CASSLGGSGNTIYF	TGTGCCAGCAGCTTAGGGGGTTCTGGAAACACCATATATTTT
NA	TRBV23-1	TRBJ2-4	TRBD1	CASSQSFPPTGEAKNIQYF	TGCGCCAGCAGTCAATCGTTCCCCCCGACAGGGGAAGCCAAAAACATTCAGTACTTC
NA	TRBV7-2	TRBJ2-7	TRBD2	CASSLAATSGLEQYF	TGTGCCAGCAGCTTAGCGGCTACTAGCGGCCTTGAGCAGTACTTC
NA	TRBV6-2/TRBV6-3	TRBJ1-5	NA	CASSLTRQVFQPQHF	TGTGCCAGCAGCCTAACCCGACAGGTTTTTCAGCCCCAGCATTTT
NA	TRBV6-2/TRBV6-3	TRBJ2-3	TRBD2	CASSYDGGAVEGTDTQYF	TGTGCCAGCAGTTACGACGGGGGGGCCGTTGAGGGCACAGATACGCAGTATTTT
NA	TRBV5-1	TRBJ1-1	TRBD1	CASSLLQGSPEAFF	TGCGCCAGCAGCTTATTACAGGGGAGCCCTGAAGCTTTCTTT
NA	TRBV28	TRBJ1-2	NA	CASRLPTGAYGYTF	TGTGCCAGCAGGCTACCAACAGGCGCCTATGGCTACACCTTC
NA	TRBV24-1	TRBJ2-3	TRBD2	CATSDSGGSGTDTQYF	TGTGCCACCAGTGATTCGGGAGGGTCGGGGACAGATACGCAGTATTTT
NA	TRBV6-5	TRBJ1-1	NA	CASSLYTDIEAFF	TGTGCCAGCAGTCTCTACACAGACATTGAAGCTTTCTTT
NA	TRBV19	TRBJ2-3	NA	CASSLAGSTDTQYF	TGTGCCAGTAGTCTCGCGGGGAGCACAGATACGCAGTATTTT